This T cell receptor (beta chain) appears in the sequencing data of a study of a mutant IDH1 vaccine in newly diagnosed glioma. Study background: Vaccinations were initiated 4-6 weeks following radiotherapy alone, or were given together with temozolomide cycles. Antecedent treatment encompassed radiotherapy, temozolomide, or their combination; the majority received both. Treatment recipients were about 60% male and around 40% female, and their mean age was roughly 44 years.

On this clone itself: Its antigen is as yet unknown.

Clones were sequenced by immunoSEQ multiplex PCR, and TCRdb holds only the in-frame ones, with some missing. The sample has 70,000 to 90,000 clones, 90% to 95% seen once; the top ten hold 0.56%. Germline assignment: CDR1 LNHDA and CDR2 SQIVND (reference sequence). V gave up 8 bases and J gave up 0 bases, with 14 bases separating them. CDR3 length equals 15 residues. Time point reported: week 5, during vaccination. Mutant IDH1 20-mer peptide, at 300 ug, made up each vaccine dose, with topical imiquimod. The sample consisted of PBMCs, taken from a glioma patient whose treatment included an IDH1 peptide vaccine. The J gene is TRBJ1-5, the V gene TRBV19; D is perhaps TRBD1 (5 bases). This receptor was obtained from a woman in her forties or fifties with glioma. The DNA for the CDR3 is TGTGCCAGTTGGGACGCGCGGTATAGCAATCAGCCCCAGCATTTT. Protein: CASWDARYSNQPQHF.